Listed here are 10 T cell receptor beta chains from one sample, sequenced in a study of T cell changes during pregnancy in multiple sclerosis (dated by TCRdb to about 2019). The receptor library was made with the immunoSEQ multiplex PCR assay. TCRdb mirrors the immuneACCESS table, restricted to in-frame sequences. Some clones are absent from its copies; in checked studies, under half trace to an unresolved V gene, and the reason for the others is unknown. The sample has fewer than 35,000 clones on record, around 89% of them singletons. In total, the top ten clones hold roughly 0.56% of the sample. Sequenced here: CD4+ T cells from peripheral blood mononuclear cells, sampled in the third trimester of pregnancy. The source is a female donor in good health, enrolled as a control in a pregnancy study.

The chain carries TRBV10-3 and TRBJ2-5, with 7 bases fitting TRBD1. The ends lost 2 bases at V and 2 bases at J; junction bases unmatched: 5. CDR3 size: 15 residues. Germline assignment: CDR1 ENHRY and CDR2 SYGVKD. CDR3 residues: CAISEDRVPQETQYF. The CDR3 nucleotides read TGTGCCATCAGTGAGGACAGGGTTCCTCAAGAGACCCAGTACTTC.

CDR3 nucleotide sequence: TGTGCTGGGGCCGGGGGTCTAGCCGGGGAGCTGTTTTTT. Translating gives CAGAGGLAGELFF. The chain couples TRBV6-6 to TRBJ2-2; TRBD2 is a possible D gene (6 bases). This CDR3 spans 13 amino acids. Germline V gives CDR1 MNHNY, CDR2 SVGAGI (reference sequence).

Here the CDR3 reads CASSKGRLAGFYEQYF. CDR3 DNA: TGTGCCAGCAGCAAAGGTAGACTAGCGGGGTTCTACGAGCAGTACTTC. V gene TRBV21-1 combines with J gene TRBJ2-7; the table's D call of TRBD2 was not tested on the DNA. TRBV21-1 is annotated as a pseudogene. The CDR3 contains 16 residues.

This rearrangement joins TRBV9 to TRBJ1-1, with 7 bases fitting TRBD1. Germline loops: CDR1 SGDLS, CDR2 YYNGEE. The CDR3 runs 13 residues. The V gene end was trimmed by 3 bases and the J gene end by 1 base; junction bases not matched to a gene: 0. The CDR3 is CASSGQGNTEAFF. The CDR3 bases are TGTGCCAGCAGCGGACAGGGGAACACTGAAGCTTTCTTT.

V and J are TRBV5-6 and TRBJ1-2; no reliable D call. Trimming took off 4 bases at V and 1 base at J, with 20 bases between the two ends. The CDR3 has 17 amino acids. Germline V gene lookup returns CDR1 SGHDT and CDR2 YYEEEE. The CDR3 DNA reads TGTGCCAGCAGCCGTGAGGGTGGGAGGGCGAATAACTATGGCTACACCTTC. Amino acids: CASSREGGRANNYGYTF. Based on the CDR3 plus reference TRBV5-6 and TRBJ1-2, the full variable domain is DAGVTQSPTHLIKTRGQQVTLRCSPKSGHDTVSWYQQALGQGPQFIFQYYEEEERQRGNFPDRFSGHQFPNYSSELNVNALLLGDSALYLCASSREGGRANNYGYTFGSGTRLTVV.

The V gene is TRBV13, the J gene TRBJ2-1, with D unresolved. This CDR3 has 14 amino acids. The germline V and J ends were trimmed by 2 bases and 3 bases, with 8 bases remaining between them. Germline V CDR1 and CDR2: PRHDT, FYEKMQ (reference sequence). The CDR3 DNA follows: TGTGCCAGCAGCTTACCCCCCCACTACAATGAGCAGTTCTTC. Protein sequence: CASSLPPHYNEQFF.

V gene TRBV27 combines with J gene TRBJ2-7; 7 positions agree with TRBD1. CDR1 and CDR2 from the germline V gene are MNHEY and SMNVEV (reference sequence). Germline trimming cut 5 bases from V and 0 bases from J; bases unmatched to any gene: 13. The CDR3 covers 17 residues. The CDR3 sequence: CASSADVYGTVSYEQYF. CDR3 sequence (DNA): TGTGCCAGCAGTGCGGATGTATACGGGACAGTCTCCTACGAGCAGTACTTC.

This chain joins TRBV5-6 and TRBJ1-1, with D uncertain. Per germline, CDR1 SGHDT and CDR2 YYEEEE. CDR3 length: 14 amino acids. The V end was cut by 2 bases, the J end by 5 bases, with 13 bases between. In nucleotides, the CDR3 is TGTGCCAGCAGCTTTGTGGACCGGGGAACTGAAGCTTTCTTT. It yields the protein CASSFVDRGTEAFF.

The chain employs TRBV27 and TRBJ1-2; TRBD1 matches 9 bases. The junction had 6 bases not matched to a gene; V was cut back by 8 bases and J by 2 bases. The germline CDR1 and CDR2 sequences are MNHEY and SMNVEV (reference sequence). This CDR3 is built from 14 residues. The DNA for the CDR3 is TGTGCCAGCGGGCACGACAGGGGGAACTATGGCTACACCTTC. Protein: CASGHDRGNYGYTF.

The chain is built from TRBV30 and TRBJ2-1, with D maybe TRBD1 (5 bases). The germline V gene encodes CDR1 GTSNPN and CDR2 SVGIG (reference sequence). This CDR3 has 11 amino acids. The V end lost 6 bases, the J end lost 9 bases, and 12 bases lay between the germline ends. The CDR3 spells CACKGQSEQFF. The CDR3, as DNA: TGTGCCTGCAAGGGGCAGTCTGAGCAGTTCTTC.